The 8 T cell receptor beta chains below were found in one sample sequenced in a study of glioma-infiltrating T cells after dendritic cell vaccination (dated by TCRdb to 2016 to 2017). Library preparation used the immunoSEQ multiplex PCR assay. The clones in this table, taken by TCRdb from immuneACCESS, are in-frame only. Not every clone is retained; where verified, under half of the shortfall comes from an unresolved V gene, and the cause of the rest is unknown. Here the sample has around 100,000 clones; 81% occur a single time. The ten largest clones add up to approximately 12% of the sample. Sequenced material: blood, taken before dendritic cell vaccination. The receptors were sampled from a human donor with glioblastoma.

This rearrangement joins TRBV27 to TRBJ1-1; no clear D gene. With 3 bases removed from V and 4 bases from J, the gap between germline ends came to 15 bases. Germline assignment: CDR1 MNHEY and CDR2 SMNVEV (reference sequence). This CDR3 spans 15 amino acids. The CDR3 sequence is CASSFRRWSGTEAFF. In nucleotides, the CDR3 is TGTGCCAGCAGTTTTCGACGGTGGTCGGGCACTGAAGCTTTCTTT.

CDR3 in DNA: TGTGCCAGCTCACCACTACAGGGGGAACGGGATGGCTACACCTTC. Amino acid sequence: CASSPLQGERDGYTF. This chain connects TRBV18 to TRBJ1-2; the match to TRBD1 covers 8 bases. J lost 6 bases, V lost 1 base, and 7 bases had no gene match. The CDR3 is 15 amino acids. The V gene's germline CDR1 is KGHSH and CDR2 LQKENI.

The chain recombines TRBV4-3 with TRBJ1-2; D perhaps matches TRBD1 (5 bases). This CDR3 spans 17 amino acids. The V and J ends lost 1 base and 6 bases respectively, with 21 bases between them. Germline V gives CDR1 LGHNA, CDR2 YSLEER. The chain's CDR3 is CASSQVLSLAGLDGYTF. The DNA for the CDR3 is TGCGCCAGCAGCCAAGTTTTAAGCCTTGCAGGGTTGGATGGCTACACCTTC.

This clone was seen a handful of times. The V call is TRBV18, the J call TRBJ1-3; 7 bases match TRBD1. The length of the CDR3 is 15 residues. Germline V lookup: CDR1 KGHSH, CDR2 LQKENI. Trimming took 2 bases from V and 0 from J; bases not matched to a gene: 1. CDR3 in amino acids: CASSPDRVSGNTIYF. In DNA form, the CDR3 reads TGTGCCAGCTCACCAGACAGGGTCTCTGGAAACACCATATATTTT.

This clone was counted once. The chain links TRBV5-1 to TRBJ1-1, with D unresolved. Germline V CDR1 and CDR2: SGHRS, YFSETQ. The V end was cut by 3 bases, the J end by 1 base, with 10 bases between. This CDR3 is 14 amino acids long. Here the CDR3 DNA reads TGCGCCAGCAGCTCTATTGTTCAGAACACTGAAGCTTTCTTT. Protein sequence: CASSSIVQNTEAFF.

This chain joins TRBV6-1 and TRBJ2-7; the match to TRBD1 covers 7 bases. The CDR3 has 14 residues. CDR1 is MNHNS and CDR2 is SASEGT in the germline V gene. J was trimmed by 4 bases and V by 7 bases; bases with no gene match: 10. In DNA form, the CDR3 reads TGTGCCAGCAACCCTTCAGGGGGTGGGTACGAGCAGTACTTC. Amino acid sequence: CASNPSGGGYEQYF.

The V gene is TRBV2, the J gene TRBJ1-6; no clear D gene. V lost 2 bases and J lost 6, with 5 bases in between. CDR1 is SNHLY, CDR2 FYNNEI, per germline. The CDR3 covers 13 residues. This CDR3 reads CASSENINSPLHF. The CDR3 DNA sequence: TGTGCCAGCAGTGAAAATATTAATTCACCCCTCCACTTT.

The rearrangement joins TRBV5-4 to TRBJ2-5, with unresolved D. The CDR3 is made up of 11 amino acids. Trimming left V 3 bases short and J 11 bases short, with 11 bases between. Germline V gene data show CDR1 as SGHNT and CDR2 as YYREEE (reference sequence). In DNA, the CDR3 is TGTGCCAGCAGCTCCCCTACAGAGCAGTACTTC. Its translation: CASSSPTEQYF. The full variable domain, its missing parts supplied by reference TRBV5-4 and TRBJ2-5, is ETGVTQSPTHLIKTRGQQVTLRCSSQSGHNTVSWYQQALGQGPQFIFQYYREEENGRGNFPPRFSGLQFPNYSSELNVNALELDDSALYLCASSSPTEQYFGPGTRLLVL.